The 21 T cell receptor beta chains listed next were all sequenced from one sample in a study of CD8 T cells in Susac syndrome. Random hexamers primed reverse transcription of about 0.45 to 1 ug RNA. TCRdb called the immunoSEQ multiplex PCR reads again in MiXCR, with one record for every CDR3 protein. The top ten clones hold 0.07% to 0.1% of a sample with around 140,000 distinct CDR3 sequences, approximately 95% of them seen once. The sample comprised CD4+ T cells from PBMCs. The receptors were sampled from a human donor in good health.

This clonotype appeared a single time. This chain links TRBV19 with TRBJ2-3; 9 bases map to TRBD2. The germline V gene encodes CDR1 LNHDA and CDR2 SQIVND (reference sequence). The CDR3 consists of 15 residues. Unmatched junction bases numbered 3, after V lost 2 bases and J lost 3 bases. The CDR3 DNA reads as TGTGCCAGTAGTATATCCAGCGGGAGGACAGATACGCAGTATTTT. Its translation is CASSISSGRTDTQYF.

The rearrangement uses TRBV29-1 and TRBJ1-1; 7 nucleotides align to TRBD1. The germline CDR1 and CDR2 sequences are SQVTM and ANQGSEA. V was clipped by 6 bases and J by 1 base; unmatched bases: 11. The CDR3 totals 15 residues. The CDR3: CSVGRTGAGNTEAFF. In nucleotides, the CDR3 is TGCAGCGTGGGTCGGACAGGCGCAGGGAACACTGAAGCTTTCTTT.

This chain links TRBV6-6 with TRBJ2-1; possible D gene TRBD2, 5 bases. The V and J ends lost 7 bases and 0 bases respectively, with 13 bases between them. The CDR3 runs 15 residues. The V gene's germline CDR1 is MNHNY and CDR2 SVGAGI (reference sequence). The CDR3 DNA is TGTGCCAGCACCTCCCGGACTTTCTCCTACAATGAGCAGTTCTTC. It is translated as CASTSRTFSYNEQFF.

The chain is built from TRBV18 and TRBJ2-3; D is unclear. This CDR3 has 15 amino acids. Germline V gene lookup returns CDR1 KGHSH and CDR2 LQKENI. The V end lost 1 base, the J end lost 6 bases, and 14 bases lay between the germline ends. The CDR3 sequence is CASSPLPDVGDTQYF. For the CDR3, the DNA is TGTGCCAGCTCACCACTCCCAGACGTGGGGGATACGCAGTATTTT.

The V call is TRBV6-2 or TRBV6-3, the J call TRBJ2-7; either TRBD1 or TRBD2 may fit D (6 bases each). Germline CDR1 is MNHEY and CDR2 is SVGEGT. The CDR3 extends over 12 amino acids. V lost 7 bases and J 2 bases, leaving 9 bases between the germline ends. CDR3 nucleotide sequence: TGTGCCAGCAATCGGGGGCCCTACGAGCAGTACTTC. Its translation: CASNRGPYEQYF.

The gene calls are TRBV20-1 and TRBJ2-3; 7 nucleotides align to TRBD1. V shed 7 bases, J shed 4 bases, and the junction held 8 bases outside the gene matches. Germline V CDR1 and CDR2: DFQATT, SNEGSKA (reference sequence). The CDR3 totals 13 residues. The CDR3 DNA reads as TGCAGTGTAACCCGGGACAGCGCAGATACGCAGTATTTT. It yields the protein CSVTRDSADTQYF.

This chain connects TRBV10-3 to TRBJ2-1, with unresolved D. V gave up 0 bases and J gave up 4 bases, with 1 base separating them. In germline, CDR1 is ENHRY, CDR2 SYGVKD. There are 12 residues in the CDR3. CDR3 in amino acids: CAISESYNEQFF. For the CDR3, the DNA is TGTGCCATCAGTGAGTCGTACAATGAGCAGTTCTTC.

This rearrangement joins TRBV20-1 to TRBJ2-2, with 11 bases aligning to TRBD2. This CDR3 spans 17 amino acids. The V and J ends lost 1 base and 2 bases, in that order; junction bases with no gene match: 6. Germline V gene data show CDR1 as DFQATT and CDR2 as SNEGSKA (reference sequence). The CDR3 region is CSARVPRLAGNTGELFF. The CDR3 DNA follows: TGCAGTGCTAGAGTGCCCCGACTAGCGGGAAACACCGGGGAGCTGTTTTTT.

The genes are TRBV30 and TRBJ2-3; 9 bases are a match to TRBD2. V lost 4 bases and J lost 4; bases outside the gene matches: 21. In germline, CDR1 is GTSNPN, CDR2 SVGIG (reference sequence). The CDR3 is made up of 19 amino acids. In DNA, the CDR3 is TGTGCCTGGACCGCCCTGTCAGGGCTAGCGGGGAGCTATCCAGATACGCAGTATTTT. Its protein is CAWTALSGLAGSYPDTQYF.

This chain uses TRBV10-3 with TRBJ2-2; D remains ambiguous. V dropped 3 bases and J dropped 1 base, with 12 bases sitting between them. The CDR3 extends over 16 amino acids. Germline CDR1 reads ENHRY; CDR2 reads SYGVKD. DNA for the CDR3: TGTGCCATCAGTGATCCGCCACAAGAGAACACCGGGGAGCTGTTTTTT. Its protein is CAISDPPQENTGELFF.

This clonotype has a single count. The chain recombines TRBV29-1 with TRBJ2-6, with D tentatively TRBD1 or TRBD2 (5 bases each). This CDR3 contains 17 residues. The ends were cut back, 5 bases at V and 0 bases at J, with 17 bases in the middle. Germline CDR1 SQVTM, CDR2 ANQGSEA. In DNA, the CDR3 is TGCAGCGTTTCTACATGGGACGTAAGCTCTGGGGCCAACGTCCTGACTTTC. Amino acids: CSVSTWDVSSGANVLTF.

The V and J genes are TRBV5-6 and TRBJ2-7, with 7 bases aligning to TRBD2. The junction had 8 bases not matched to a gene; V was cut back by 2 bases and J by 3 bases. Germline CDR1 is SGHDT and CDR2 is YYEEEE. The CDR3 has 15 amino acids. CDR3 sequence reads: CASSFRTSAYYEQYF. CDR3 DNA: TGTGCCAGCAGCTTCCGAACTAGCGCTTACTACGAGCAGTACTTC.

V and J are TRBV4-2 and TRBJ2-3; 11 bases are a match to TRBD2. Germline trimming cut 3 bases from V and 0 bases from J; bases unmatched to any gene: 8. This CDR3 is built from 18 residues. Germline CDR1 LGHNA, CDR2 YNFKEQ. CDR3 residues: CASSQLAGGTSSTDTQYF. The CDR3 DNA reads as TGTGCCAGCAGCCAGCTAGCGGGAGGAACCTCTAGCACAGATACGCAGTATTTT.

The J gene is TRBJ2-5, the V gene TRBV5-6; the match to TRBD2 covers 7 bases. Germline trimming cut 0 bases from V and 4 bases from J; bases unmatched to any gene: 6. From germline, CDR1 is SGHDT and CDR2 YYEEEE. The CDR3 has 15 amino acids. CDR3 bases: TGTGCCAGCAGCTTGGTTACGGGAGGCGGAGAGACCCAGTACTTC. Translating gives CASSLVTGGGETQYF.

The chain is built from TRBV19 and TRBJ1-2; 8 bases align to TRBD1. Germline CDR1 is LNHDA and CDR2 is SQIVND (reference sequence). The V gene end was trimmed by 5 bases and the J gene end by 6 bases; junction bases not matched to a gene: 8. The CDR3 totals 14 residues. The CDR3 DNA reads TGTGCCAGTAGTCCCCGGACAGGGCTGGATGGCTACACCTTC. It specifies CASSPRTGLDGYTF.

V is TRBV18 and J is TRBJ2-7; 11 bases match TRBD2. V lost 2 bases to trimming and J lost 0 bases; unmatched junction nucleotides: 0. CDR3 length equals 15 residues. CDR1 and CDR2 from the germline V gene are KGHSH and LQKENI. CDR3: CASSPTSGSSYEQYF. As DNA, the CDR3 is TGTGCCAGCTCACCAACTAGCGGGAGCTCCTACGAGCAGTACTTC.

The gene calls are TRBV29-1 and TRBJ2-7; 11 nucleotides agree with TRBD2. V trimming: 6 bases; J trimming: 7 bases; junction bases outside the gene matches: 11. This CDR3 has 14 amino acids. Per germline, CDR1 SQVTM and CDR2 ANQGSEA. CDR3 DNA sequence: TGCAGCGTCAGGGGACTAGCGGATCAGGGGGAGCAGTACTTC. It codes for CSVRGLADQGEQYF.

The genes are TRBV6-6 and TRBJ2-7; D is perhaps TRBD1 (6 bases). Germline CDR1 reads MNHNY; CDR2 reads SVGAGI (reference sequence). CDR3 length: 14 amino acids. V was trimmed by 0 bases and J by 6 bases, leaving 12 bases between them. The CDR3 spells CASSYSPGVSEQYF. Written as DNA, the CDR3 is TGTGCCAGCAGTTACTCGCCAGGGGTTAGCGAGCAGTACTTC.

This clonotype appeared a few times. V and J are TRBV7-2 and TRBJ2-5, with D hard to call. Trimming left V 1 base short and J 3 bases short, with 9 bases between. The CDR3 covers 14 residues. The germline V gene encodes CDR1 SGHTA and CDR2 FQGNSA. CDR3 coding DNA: TGTGCCAGCAGCTTAGAAGCTAGTAAAGAGACCCAGTACTTC. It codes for CASSLEASKETQYF.

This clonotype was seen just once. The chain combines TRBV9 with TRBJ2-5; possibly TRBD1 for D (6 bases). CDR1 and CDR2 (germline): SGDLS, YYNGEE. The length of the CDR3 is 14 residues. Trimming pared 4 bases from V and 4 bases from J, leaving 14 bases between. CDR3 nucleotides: TGTGCCAGCAGCCCACTGACAGGCCGAGAGACCCAGTACTTC. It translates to CASSPLTGRETQYF. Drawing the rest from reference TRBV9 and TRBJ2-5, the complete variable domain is DSGVTQTPKHLITATGQRVTLRCSPRSGDLSVYWYQQSLDQGLQFLIQYYNGEERAKGNILERFSAQQFPDLHSELNLSSLELGDSALYFCASSPLTGRETQYFGPGTRLLVL.

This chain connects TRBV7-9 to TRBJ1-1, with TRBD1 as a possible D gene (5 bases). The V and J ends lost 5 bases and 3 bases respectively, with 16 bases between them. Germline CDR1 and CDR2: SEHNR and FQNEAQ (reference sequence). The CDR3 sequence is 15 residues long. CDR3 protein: CASSQPRDGDTEAFF. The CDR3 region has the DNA TGTGCCAGCAGCCAACCCCGGGACGGAGACACTGAAGCTTTCTTT.